The 9 T cell receptor beta chains in this list originate from one sample, sequenced in a study of regulatory T cells in long-lasting Graves disease. Arm-PCR with iRepertoire HTBI primers amplified the CDR3 regions for these TCR beta libraries. Using its own MiXCR run on the multiplex PCR reads, TCRdb lists one record per CDR3 protein. In the table there are some 350,000 distinct CDR3 sequences, about a sixth of which are singletons. The sample's time point: newly diagnosed GD, antithyroid drugs for less than 3 months. From RNA extracted from PBMCs, the TCR library was made. These sequences were also reported in another study, on T cells in Graves' hyperthyroidism and ophthalmopathy.

This material consisted of peripheral blood mononuclear cells (PBMCs), taken at new diagnosis, from a patient treated with antithyroid drugs. All receptors derive from a young woman with Graves disease.

This clonotype was recorded a few times. This chain connects TRBV7-9 to TRBJ1-2; D not certain. Per the germline V gene, CDR1 is SEHNR and CDR2 is FQNEAQ (reference sequence). The CDR3 runs 13 residues. V gave up 2 bases and J gave up 4 bases, with 8 bases separating them. DNA of the CDR3: TGTGCCAGCAGCTTATCAGAAATCTATGGCTACACCTTC. It translates to CASSLSEIYGYTF. The whole variable domain, remainder taken from reference TRBV7-9 and TRBJ1-2, is DTGVSQNPRHKITKRGQNVTFRCDPISEHNRLYWYRQTLGQGPEFLTYFQNEAQLEKSRLLSDRFSAERPKGSFSTLEIQRTEQGDSAMYLCASSLSEIYGYTFGSGTRLTVV.

The chain is built from TRBV4-1 and TRBJ2-7, with D unresolved. Trimming shortened V by 0 bases and J by 2 bases, and 8 bases separated the two germline ends. Germline V gene sequence: CDR1 MGHRA, CDR2 YSYEKL. The CDR3 is made up of 14 amino acids. CDR3 protein: CASSQDQATYEQYF. The CDR3, as DNA: TGCGCCAGCAGCCAAGACCAGGCCACCTACGAGCAGTACTTC.

The chain links TRBV4-2 to TRBJ2-3, with 8 bases identical to TRBD2. Germline V gives CDR1 LGHNA, CDR2 YNFKEQ. J gave up 3 bases and V 0 bases, and 8 bases lay outside the gene matches. The CDR3 has 17 amino acids. The CDR3 loop reads CASSQDREGPWTDTQYF. The DNA for the CDR3 is TGTGCCAGCAGCCAAGATCGGGAGGGGCCTTGGACAGATACGCAGTATTTT.

This clonotype has a count of ten or more. The chain couples TRBV6-1 to TRBJ1-5; 7 bases line up with TRBD1. Looked up from germline, CDR1 is MNHNS and CDR2 is SASEGT. Trimming removed 6 bases from V and 7 bases from J; junction bases left unmatched: 9. This CDR3 has 14 residues. The CDR3 nucleotides read TGTGCCAGCAGAGAAAAGACAGGGCAACAGCCCCAGCATTTT. Protein sequence: CASREKTGQQPQHF.

This clonotype was observed a few times. This chain uses TRBV6-2 or TRBV6-3 with TRBJ1-2; unclear D gene. In germline, CDR1 is MNHEY, CDR2 SVGEGT. The CDR3 has 15 residues. Trimming pared 5 bases from V and 0 bases from J, leaving 13 bases between. The CDR3 DNA sequence: TGTGCCAGCAGTGAACTATGGTTAGCTAACTATGGCTACACCTTC. Translated: CASSELWLANYGYTF.

The table lists this clonotype with many counts. The CDR3 DNA follows: TGTGCCAGCAGTGGGACTAGCGAGGAGGAGCAGTTCTTC. Translated: CASSGTSEEEQFF. The chain carries TRBV6-4 and TRBJ2-1, with 9 positions matching TRBD2. The length of the CDR3 is 13 residues. The V segment lost 4 bases and the J segment 10 bases; nucleotides outside the gene matches: 5. Germline-derived CDR1 and CDR2 are MRHNA and SNTAGT.

Of note for this clonotype: Given a much more abundant clone one base away, this may be a read error. This CDR3 reads CASSLGADRDNGQYF. CDR3 nucleotide sequence: TGTGCCAGCAGCTTAGGAGCGGACAGGGATAACGGGCAGTACTTC. The chain carries TRBV11-1 and TRBJ2-7, with TRBD1 matching over 8 bases. Germline-derived CDR1 and CDR2 are SGHAT and FQDESV (reference sequence). This CDR3 has 15 amino acids. The ends lost 1 base at V and 9 bases at J; junction bases unmatched: 11.

In this sample, this clonotype turned up many times. The chain uses TRBV28 and TRBJ2-1; D is undetermined. V lost 4 bases and J 4 bases, leaving 11 bases between the germline ends. The CDR3 spans 14 residues. The germline V gene encodes CDR1 MDHEN and CDR2 SYDVKM. CDR3 sequence (DNA): TGTGCCAGCAGTTACGCTCAGGAGTACAATGAGCAGTTCTTC. Protein: CASSYAQEYNEQFF.

This clonotype was seen only a few times. The V and J genes are TRBV7-6 and TRBJ2-1; 11 bases match TRBD2. The CDR3 totals 16 residues. Germline V gene sequence: CDR1 SGHVS, CDR2 FNYEAQ. Trimming cost V 5 bases and J 9 bases; bases outside gene matches: 12. CDR3 sequence: CASSPIAGGGTGEQFF. For the CDR3, the DNA is TGTGCCAGCAGCCCCATAGCGGGAGGGGGGACGGGTGAGCAGTTCTTC.